The sample holds a few counts of the clone carrying this TCR beta chain. Its antigen is as yet unknown. This record comes from a study of cytomegalovirus exposure and HLA in healthy donors. Overall study: Falling in the Caucasian-associated ancestry cluster were about four fifths of 398 genotyped donors.

Primers included in the PCR were 60 Vbeta and 13 Jbeta primers. Some clones are missing from TCRdb's copy, which holds only in-frame ones; the method was immunoSEQ multiplex PCR. The sample includes roughly 110,000 clones, approximately 73% of them seen just once. The CDR3 has 15 residues. V shed 4 bases and J 2 bases; nucleotides not matched to a gene: 6. Per germline, CDR1 MNHEY and CDR2 SVGAGI. General study findings and limits: Serostatus for CMV was the only available immune exposure information. Segments of the TCR beta V type were, in most cases, productive about 90% or about 30% of the time in an earlier analysis. The study listed 164 cytomegalovirus-associated TCR beta chains.

This chain connects TRBV6-5 to TRBJ2-3; 7 bases map to TRBD2. The sequenced sample consisted of PBMCs. The clonotype comes from a man aged 25 to 45 in good health and CMV-seronegative. This CDR3 is CASSFGGGTTDTQYF. In DNA form, the CDR3 reads TGTGCCAGCAGTTTTGGGGGGGGGACCACAGATACGCAGTATTTT.